Below, 29 T cell receptor beta chains from the same sample are listed, as sequenced in a study of shared clonotypes between healthy human individuals. Assay used: immunoSEQ multiplex PCR; TCRdb lists only in-frame clones, some missing. The sample contains 800,000 to 1,200,000 clones, approximately 80% of which appear only once. The sequenced sample consisted of memory CD4+ T cells from PBMCs. As to subset: CD45RA-negative fraction. These receptors came from a man between 18 and 29 years old in good health. Some clones in this sample may be carry-over from other donors' samples.

Notes on this clone: At the DNA level, this CDR3 is encoded by other sequences in the same sample as well. The chain joins TRBV5-1 to TRBJ2-3; D possibly matches TRBD1 or TRBD2 (5 bases each). CDR1 SGHRS and CDR2 YFSETQ come from the germline V gene. The V end lost 4 bases, the J end lost 5 bases, and 11 bases lay between the germline ends. This CDR3 spans 13 amino acids. In nucleotides, the CDR3 is TGCGCCAGCAGCCCGGGGACCTTAGATACGCAGTATTTT. It codes for CASSPGTLDTQYF.

V usage is TRBV11-2 and J usage is TRBJ2-5, with 7 bases identical to TRBD2. V trimming: 4 bases; J trimming: 1 base; junction bases outside the gene matches: 6. The CDR3 runs to 15 residues. Germline CDR1 reads SGHAT; CDR2 reads FQNNGV. The CDR3 coding sequence is TGTGCCAGCAGCTGGGGGGGATTGGGCCAAGAGACCCAGTACTTC. Amino acids: CASSWGGLGQETQYF. Full variable domain (missing parts from reference TRBV11-2 and TRBJ2-5): EAGVAQSPRYKIIEKRQSVAFWCNPISGHATLYWYQQILGQGPKLLIQFQNNGVVDDSQLPKDRFSAERLKGVDSTLKIQPAKLEDSAVYLCASSWGGLGQETQYFGPGTRLLVL.

Note on this clone: A much larger clone is a single base away; this may be a read error. The chain's CDR3 is CARMGGGNEQFF. Here the CDR3 DNA reads TGTGCCCGCATGGGGGGGGGCAATGAGCAGTTCTTC. This rearrangement joins TRBV2 to TRBJ2-1; 7 bases align to TRBD2. The length of the CDR3 is 12 residues. The J segment lost 6 bases and the V segment lost 11 bases, leaving 7 bases of the junction unmatched. Germline V lookup: CDR1 SNHLY, CDR2 FYNNEI. Complete variable domain (other parts from reference TRBV2 and TRBJ2-1): EPEVTQTPSHQVTQMGQEVILRCVPISNHLYFYWYRQILGQKVEFLVSFYNNEISEKSEIFDDQFSVERPDGSNFTLKIRSTKLEDSAMYFCARMGGGNEQFFGPGTRLTVL.

A word on this clone: This CDR3 is also generated by other DNA sequences in the sample. The V and J genes are TRBV9 and TRBJ2-3, with a tentative D call TRBD1 (5 bases). V was shortened by 2 bases and J by 6 bases, with 7 bases between the two germline ends. CDR3 length: 12 amino acids. CDR1 and CDR2 from the germline V gene are SGDLS and YYNGEE. CDR3 nucleotides: TGTGCCAGCAGCGTGGACACCGATACGCAGTATTTT. Protein: CASSVDTDTQYF.

This rearrangement joins TRBV18 to TRBJ1-3; no clear D gene. The V gene lost 8 bases and the J gene lost 0 bases, with 11 bases spanning the gap. The length of the CDR3 is 14 residues. Germline V gene data show CDR1 as KGHSH and CDR2 as LQKENI. The CDR3 loop reads CASRYAVSGNTIYF. The CDR3 coding sequence is TGTGCCAGCCGGTACGCGGTCTCTGGAAACACCATATATTTT. Looking up the rest from reference TRBV18 and TRBJ1-3 gives the full variable domain: NAGVMQNPRHLVRRRGQEARLRCSPMKGHSHVYWYRQLPEEGLKFMVYLQKENIIDESGMPKERFSAEFPKEGPSILRIQQVVRGDSAAYFCASRYAVSGNTIYFGEGSWLTVV.

This clone came up a few times. It may be a read error: a sequence one base away is much more abundant. Distinct nucleotide sequences in the sample also encode this CDR3. The chain combines TRBV2 with TRBJ2-5; a weak D match, TRBD1 (5 bases). The CDR3 length is 12 residues. Germline CDR1 reads SNHLY; CDR2 reads FYNNEI. V lost 3 bases and J 3 bases, leaving 5 bases between the germline ends. The CDR3 protein is CASSDREETQYF. The CDR3 nucleotides read TGTGCCAGCAGTGACAGGGAAGAGACCCAGTACTTC. The whole variable domain, filled in from reference TRBV2 and TRBJ2-5, reads EPEVTQTPSHQVTQMGQEVILRCVPISNHLYFYWYRQILGQKVEFLVSFYNNEISEKSEIFDDQFSVERPDGSNFTLKIRSTKLEDSAMYFCASSDREETQYFGPGTRLLVL.

The gene calls are TRBV1 and TRBJ1-2. TRBV1 is given as a pseudogene. This CDR3 has 13 amino acids. The CDR3 is CTSSQGGDRGYTF. The CDR3 region has the DNA TGCACCAGCAGCCAAGGCGGGGACCGTGGCTACACCTTC.

This chain uses TRBV5-4 with TRBJ2-7, with 9 positions matching TRBD1. The CDR3 sequence is 14 residues long. Germline CDR1 is SGHNT and CDR2 is YYREEE (reference sequence). After removal of 3 bases from V and 3 bases from J, the junction contained 4 bases not matched to a gene. CDR3 sequence: CASSSGTGIYEQYF. DNA of the CDR3: TGTGCCAGCAGCTCCGGGACAGGGATCTACGAGCAGTACTTC.

The chain employs TRBV2 and TRBJ2-3; D is undetermined. Germline-derived CDR1 and CDR2 are SNHLY and FYNNEI. The CDR3 contains 12 residues. The germline V and J ends were trimmed by 7 bases and 1 base, with 6 bases remaining between them. The CDR3 sequence is CASKRGTDTQYF. CDR3 DNA sequence: TGTGCCAGCAAACGGGGCACAGATACGCAGTATTTT.

A few counts support this clone. The CDR3 DNA reads TGTGCCAGCAGTGCGGACAGGGCTGGGCAAAACATTCAGTACTTC. Its translation is CASSADRAGQNIQYF. The gene calls are TRBV25-1 and TRBJ2-4; 8 positions agree with TRBD1. The germline V gene encodes CDR1 MGHDK and CDR2 SYGVNS. The CDR3 is 15 residues long. V lost 4 bases, J lost 5 bases, and 7 bases stayed unmatched.

The V call is TRBV18, the J call TRBJ2-7; the D is unclear. This CDR3 is 14 amino acids long. V gave up 0 bases and J gave up 4 bases, with 10 bases separating them. The germline V gene encodes CDR1 KGHSH and CDR2 LQKENI. This CDR3 reads CASSPPEARYEQYF. CDR3 bases: TGTGCCAGCTCACCACCGGAAGCAAGGTACGAGCAGTACTTC.

The count of this clone is one. The chain uses TRBV5-6 and TRBJ2-7; 8 bases are a match to TRBD2. The CDR3 is 13 residues long. Trimming cost V 4 bases and J 5 bases; bases outside gene matches: 5. Germline loops: CDR1 SGHDT, CDR2 YYEEEE. The CDR3 region has the DNA TGTGCCAGCAGCCCCGGCGGGGGGCACGAGCAGTACTTC. Translation gives CASSPGGGHEQYF.

The gene calls are TRBV5-1 and TRBJ1-1; the D gene is possibly TRBD1 (5 bases). Looked up from germline, CDR1 is SGHRS and CDR2 is YFSETQ. The CDR3 loop spans 14 amino acids. V was pared by 4 bases and J by 5 bases, with 15 bases between. CDR3 DNA: TGCGCCAGCAGCGCCGAAAGGGGTCGAACTGAAGCTTTCTTT. Translation gives CASSAERGRTEAFF.

V is TRBV11-1 and J is TRBJ2-1, with 8 bases fitting TRBD2. Per germline, CDR1 SGHAT and CDR2 FQDESV (reference sequence). The CDR3 is made up of 16 amino acids. V gave up 4 bases and J gave up 5 bases; unmatched junction bases: 10. CDR3 bases: TGTGCCAGCAGCTCGACTTCTGGGACTAGGAACAATGAGCAGTTCTTC. Translated: CASSSTSGTRNNEQFF.

The chain couples TRBV23-1 to TRBJ1-5; the D is unclear. TRBV23-1 is an ORF; its function is uncertain. The CDR3 totals 18 residues. V gave up 6 bases and J gave up 1 base, with 22 bases separating them. The CDR3 DNA is TGCGCCAGCAGGAAGGACGGGATTAAAACCTGGAGCAATCAGCCCCAGCATTTT. This encodes CASRKDGIKTWSNQPQHF.

This chain connects TRBV6-5 to TRBJ2-3; D unresolved. CDR1 is MNHEY and CDR2 is SVGAGI in the germline V gene. The V and J ends lost 6 bases and 2 bases respectively, with 6 bases between them. CDR3 length: 12 residues. CDR3 coding DNA: TGTGCCAGCAGATCTCTCACAGATACGCAGTATTTT. It is translated as CASRSLTDTQYF.

This chain connects TRBV10-3 to TRBJ1-2; D is possibly TRBD1 (5 bases). The CDR3 is 14 amino acids. V was trimmed by 4 bases and J by 3 bases, leaving 12 bases between them. The germline V gene encodes CDR1 ENHRY and CDR2 SYGVKD. The CDR3 reads CAISVGGSDYGYTF. The DNA for the CDR3 is TGTGCCATCAGTGTTGGGGGTTCGGACTATGGCTACACCTTC.

The V call is TRBV7-3, the J call TRBJ2-1; perhaps TRBD2 as D (6 bases). The germline gives CDR1 SGHTA, CDR2 FQGTGA. V was shortened by 5 bases and J by 3 bases, with 14 bases between the two germline ends. This CDR3 comprises 15 residues. The CDR3 region is CASSETGTHYNEQFF. In DNA, the CDR3 is TGTGCCAGCAGCGAGACCGGGACTCACTACAATGAGCAGTTCTTC.

Notes on this clone: A single base separates this from a much larger clone, so it may be a read error. This CDR3 is also generated by other DNA sequences in the sample. This chain connects TRBV27 to TRBJ2-7, with a weak D call TRBD2 (6 bases). There are 16 residues in the CDR3. Germline assignment: CDR1 MNHEY and CDR2 SMNVEV (reference sequence). The CDR3 DNA follows: TGCGCCAGCAGTTTATCGATGGTAGCGGCCTCCTACGAGCAGTACTTC. It is translated as CASSLSMVAASYEQYF.

This rearrangement joins TRBV4-2 to TRBJ2-3; 9 nucleotides match TRBD2. Germline assignment: CDR1 LGHNA and CDR2 YNFKEQ. The junction had 5 bases not matched to a gene; V was cut back by 4 bases and J by 3 bases. This CDR3 contains 15 residues. For the CDR3, the DNA is TGTGCCAGCAGCCGCGGGAGGGGAGGGACAGATACGCAGTATTTT. Encoded protein: CASSRGRGGTDTQYF.

The gene calls are TRBV28 and TRBJ2-5, with 7 positions matching TRBD1. The length of the CDR3 is 12 residues. From germline, CDR1 is MDHEN and CDR2 SYDVKM. The V segment lost 8 bases and the J segment 2 bases; nucleotides outside the gene matches: 2. In nucleotides, the CDR3 is TGTGCCAGCGGGACAGCTCAAGAGACCCAGTACTTC. This sequence encodes CASGTAQETQYF.

This clone showed up just once. CDR3 sequence: CASSPEGLSGELFF. CDR3 nucleotides: TGCGCCAGCAGCCCCGAGGGGCTTTCCGGGGAGCTGTTTTTT. V and J are TRBV5-1 and TRBJ2-2; D may be TRBD1 or TRBD2 (5 bases each). The CDR3 consists of 14 residues. The V gene lost 4 bases and the J gene lost 6 bases, with 13 bases spanning the gap. In germline, CDR1 is SGHRS, CDR2 YFSETQ.

This sequence joins TRBV15 and TRBJ1-1; the D gene is possibly TRBD1 (5 bases). Trimming took off 1 base at V and 8 bases at J, with 8 bases between the two ends. Germline V CDR1 and CDR2: LNHNV, YYDKDF (reference sequence). The CDR3 extends over 12 amino acids. This CDR3 is CATSRARAEAFF. The DNA of the CDR3 is TGTGCCACCAGCAGAGCCAGGGCCGAAGCTTTCTTT.

This sequence joins TRBV6-1 and TRBJ2-1, with 9 bases fitting TRBD2. V lost 8 bases, J lost 9 bases, and 8 bases stayed unmatched. CDR3 length: 13 residues. From germline, CDR1 is MNHNS and CDR2 SASEGT. CDR3 sequence (DNA): TGTGCCAGCGGACTAGCGACCCCCGGTGAGCAGTTCTTC. Encoded protein: CASGLATPGEQFF.

This clone occurred a few times. The rearrangement links TRBV28 to TRBJ1-2; 8 positions agree with TRBD1. Germline V gene data show CDR1 as MDHEN and CDR2 as SYDVKM. This CDR3 is 13 amino acids long. The V gene end was trimmed by 10 bases and the J gene end by 8 bases; junction bases not matched to a gene: 12. As DNA, the CDR3 is TGTGCCACCCCGGGGTGGACAGGGCGGGGCTACACCTTC. Translation gives CATPGWTGRGYTF.

This chain links TRBV4-1 with TRBJ2-4; TRBD2 might be the D (7 bases). V gave up 2 bases and J gave up 9 bases, with 23 bases separating them. The CDR3 contains 17 residues. Germline-derived CDR1 and CDR2 are MGHRA and YSYEKL. Here the CDR3 reads CASSQPVGGRNLGIQYF. The DNA for the CDR3 is TGCGCCAGCAGCCAACCAGTGGGGGGGCGCAATCTGGGCATTCAGTACTTC.

In this sample, this clone turned up a few times. The CDR3 DNA reads as TGTGCCAGCAGCTGGGGCCTAACGAATGAAAAACTGTTTTTT. Its protein product is CASSWGLTNEKLFF. The V and J genes are TRBV6-5 and TRBJ1-4; possible D gene TRBD1, 5 bases. This CDR3 has 14 residues. Trimming removed 6 bases from V and 5 bases from J, with 13 bases in between. The germline V gene encodes CDR1 MNHEY and CDR2 SVGAGI.

This rearrangement joins TRBV20-1 to TRBJ2-1; TRBD2 might be the D (5 bases). Germline assignment: CDR1 DFQATT and CDR2 SNEGSKA (reference sequence). The CDR3 totals 11 residues. V lost 5 bases and J 9 bases, leaving 11 bases between the germline ends. This chain's CDR3 is CSAERASEQFF. Written as DNA, the CDR3 is TGCAGTGCTGAGAGGGCGAGTGAGCAGTTCTTC.

V and J are TRBV27 and TRBJ1-1; D uncertain. Trimming pared 6 bases from V and 4 bases from J, leaving 18 bases between. Germline CDR1 is MNHEY and CDR2 is SMNVEV (reference sequence). The CDR3 contains 15 residues. The CDR3 reads CASSQDGVAGTEAFF. The DNA for the CDR3 is TGTGCCAGCAGCCAAGACGGGGTGGCGGGCACTGAAGCTTTCTTT.